The rows below give T cell receptor beta chains drawn from one sample of a study of T-cell reconstitution after alpha-beta-depleted transplantation in children. TCRdb recomputed calls from the PCR reads with MiXCR, one row per CDR3 protein. The sample includes more than 120,000 distinct CDR3 sequences, 8.5% to 10% of them seen just once. Sequenced material: PBMCs, mostly from graft donor cells, taken 180 days after TCRalphabeta/CD19-depleted stem cell transplant. The source of these receptors is a female patient between 2 and 15 years old who had a stem cell transplant for congenital amegakaryocytic thrombocytopenia, so the T cells may come from the graft donor. Each CDR3 is given with its conserved first and last residue. A D gene is named only where the DNA matches it firmly. Expanded clones are given a class, and other clones once, few, many or no size at all.

j_gene: TRBJ2-7
v_gene: TRBV28
abundance: few
d_gene: TRBD2
CDR3nt: TGTGCCAGCAGCGAAGCGGGATCATCCTACGAGCAGTACTTC
CDR3aa: CASSEAGSSYEQYF

j_gene: TRBJ1-3
v_gene: TRBV29-1
abundance: many
d_gene: TRBD1
CDR3nt: TGCAGCGTTGTAACAGGGGGTATTGGAAACACCATATATTTT
CDR3aa: CSVVTGGIGNTIYF

j_gene: TRBJ1-4
v_gene: TRBV5-1
abundance: .
d_gene: .
CDR3nt: TGCGCCAGCAGCTTGGATGGGAAGAGGAATGAAAAACTGTTTTTT
CDR3aa: CASSLDGKRNEKLFF

j_gene: TRBJ1-2
v_gene: TRBV7-2
abundance: few
d_gene: TRBD1
CDR3nt: TGTGCCAGCAGCTTCAGACAGGGGGCCTGGCGTGGCTACACCTTC
CDR3aa: CASSFRQGAWRGYTF

j_gene: TRBJ1-2
v_gene: TRBV24-1
abundance: .
d_gene: .
CDR3nt: TGTGCCACCAGTGACTACGGACGTCCCTATGGCTACACCTTC
CDR3aa: CATSDYGRPYGYTF

j_gene: TRBJ2-5
v_gene: TRBV6-6
abundance: many
d_gene: TRBD1
CDR3nt: TGTGCCAGCAGTACGACAGGGAGCGGGACCCAGTACTTC
CDR3aa: CASSTTGSGTQYF

j_gene: TRBJ2-1
v_gene: TRBV29-1
abundance: many
d_gene: .
CDR3nt: TGCAGCGTTGAAGGGCTTATTTTAAATGAGCAGTTCTTC
CDR3aa: CSVEGLILNEQFF

j_gene: TRBJ2-6
v_gene: TRBV28
abundance: many
d_gene: .
CDR3nt: TGTGCCAGCAGCTATCCAAGCTCTGGGGCCAACGTCCTGACTTTC
CDR3aa: CASSYPSSGANVLTF

j_gene: TRBJ2-2
v_gene: TRBV12-3/TRBV12-4
abundance: many
d_gene: .
CDR3nt: TGTGCCAGCAGTCCCCGGCGACAGGCGGAAGGGGAGCTGTTTTTT
CDR3aa: CASSPRRQAEGELFF

j_gene: TRBJ2-7
v_gene: TRBV20-1
abundance: .
d_gene: .
CDR3nt: TGCAGTGCTAGGGTACCGAGCTCCTACGAGCAGTACTTC
CDR3aa: CSARVPSSYEQYF

j_gene: TRBJ1-6
v_gene: TRBV18
abundance: many
d_gene: .
CDR3nt: TGTGCCAGCTCACCACCGGACTTGGGACCCCTCCACTTT
CDR3aa: CASSPPDLGPLHF

j_gene: TRBJ2-7
v_gene: TRBV7-2
abundance: many
d_gene: .
CDR3nt: TGTGCCAGCAGCTTAGAGACCACGAGCTCCTACGAGCAGTACTTC
CDR3aa: CASSLETTSSYEQYF

j_gene: TRBJ1-2
v_gene: TRBV28
abundance: .
d_gene: TRBD1
CDR3nt: TGTGCCAGCAGTGGGAGGGACAGGGGGGCTTCTAACTATGGCTACACCTTC
CDR3aa: CASSGRDRGASNYGYTF

j_gene: TRBJ2-5
v_gene: TRBV20-1
abundance: few
d_gene: TRBD2
CDR3nt: TGCAGTGCCACGGGACTAGCGGGAGGGTTTAGTAGGCAAGAGACCCAGTACTTC
CDR3aa: CSATGLAGGFSRQETQYF